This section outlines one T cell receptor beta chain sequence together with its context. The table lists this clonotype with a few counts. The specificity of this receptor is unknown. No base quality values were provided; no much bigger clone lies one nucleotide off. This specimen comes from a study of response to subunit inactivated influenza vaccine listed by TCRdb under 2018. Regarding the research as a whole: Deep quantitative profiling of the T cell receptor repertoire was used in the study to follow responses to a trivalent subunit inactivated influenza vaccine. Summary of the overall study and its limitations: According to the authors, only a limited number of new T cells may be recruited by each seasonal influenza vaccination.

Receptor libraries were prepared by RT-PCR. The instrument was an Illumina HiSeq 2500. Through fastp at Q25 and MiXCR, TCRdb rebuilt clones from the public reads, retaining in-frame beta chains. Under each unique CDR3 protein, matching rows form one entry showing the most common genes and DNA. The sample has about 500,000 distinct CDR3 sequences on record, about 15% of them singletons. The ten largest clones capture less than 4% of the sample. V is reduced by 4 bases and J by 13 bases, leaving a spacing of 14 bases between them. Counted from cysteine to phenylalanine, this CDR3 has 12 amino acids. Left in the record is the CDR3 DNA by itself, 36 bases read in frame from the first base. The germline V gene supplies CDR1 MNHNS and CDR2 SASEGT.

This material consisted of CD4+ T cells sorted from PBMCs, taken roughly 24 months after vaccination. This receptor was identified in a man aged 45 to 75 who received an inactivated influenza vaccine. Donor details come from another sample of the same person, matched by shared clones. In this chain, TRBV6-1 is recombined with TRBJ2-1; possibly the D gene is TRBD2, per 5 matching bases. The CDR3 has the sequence CASSVGLHQQFF. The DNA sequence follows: TGTGCCAGCAGTGTAGGACTCCACCAACAGTTCTTC.